The rows below give T cell receptor beta chains drawn from one sample of a study of cytomegalovirus exposure and HLA in healthy donors. Using immunoSEQ multiplex PCR, the repertoire was profiled, and TCRdb retains in-frame clones only, with some absent. The top ten hold approximately 2.1% of the sample, which has roughly 150,000 clones, 75% to 90% seen once. Input material: PBMCs. The receptors stem from a male donor in good health and CMV-seronegative. Each CDR3 is given with its conserved first and last residue. The D gene is left open where the match is weak. Only part of the rows carry a size: once, few, many, or a class if the clone is expanded.

length | size | D | J | V | DNA | CDR3
12 | . | . | TRBJ2-7 | TRBV7-8 | TGTGCCAGCAGCCCGGGTTCCTACGAGCAGTACTTC | CASSPGSYEQYF
15 | . | . | TRBJ1-3 | TRBV19 | TGTGCCAGTAGTATACAGAGGGTCTCTGGAAACACCATATATTTT | CASSIQRVSGNTIYF
15 | . | TRBD2 | TRBJ2-1 | TRBV6-5 | TGTGCCAGCAGTTACGGGCGGGGGGGCCTGAGTGAGCAGTTCTTC | CASSYGRGGLSEQFF
14 | once | . | TRBJ1-1 | TRBV7-2 | TGTGCCAGCAGCTTAGTTGCGATGAACACTGAAGCTTTCTTT | CASSLVAMNTEAFF
14 | few | . | TRBJ1-5 | TRBV18 | TGTGCCAGCTCACCATCGGGGGATTACCAGCCCCAGCATTTT | CASSPSGDYQPQHF
11 | once | . | TRBJ2-1 | TRBV5-1 | TGCGCCAGCAGCTTTGACAGAGAGCAGTTCTTC | CASSFDREQFF
17 | . | TRBD2 | TRBJ2-7 | TRBV7-2 | TGTGCCAGCAGCTTAGCCCCAACTAGCGGGGGGGGCGGCGAGCAGTACTTC | CASSLAPTSGGGGEQYF
14 | . | . | TRBJ1-1 | TRBV9 | TGTGCCAGCAGCGTAGCGGGTGCGAACACTGAAGCTTTCTTT | CASSVAGANTEAFF
15 | few | . | TRBJ2-2 | TRBV6-5 | TGTGCCAGCAGTTATGGACGGGGGAGGACCGGGGAGCTGTTTTTT | CASSYGRGRTGELFF
13 | . | . | TRBJ2-5 | TRBV19 | TGTGCCAGTAGTATTCTAGGTGGAGAGACCCAGTACTTC | CASSILGGETQYF
14 | . | . | TRBJ1-1 | TRBV6-5 | TGTGCCAGCAGTTACTCTTGGCCGAACACTGAAGCTTTCTTT | CASSYSWPNTEAFF
13 | . | TRBD1 | TRBJ2-5 | TRBV19 | TGTGCCAGCAGCACGCAGGGGGTGGAGACCCAGTACTTC | CASSTQGVETQYF
17 | once | TRBD2 | TRBJ2-3 | TRBV6-1 | TGTGCCAGCAGTGAAAGGGCTAGCGGGGGAGTAACAGATACGCAGTATTTT | CASSERASGGVTDTQYF
16 | . | . | TRBJ2-2 | TRBV5-1 | TGCGCCAGCAGGGACCCCCGACAGGCAGACACCGGGGAGCTGTTTTTT | CASRDPRQADTGELFF
16 | once | TRBD2 | TRBJ2-7 | TRBV2 | TGTGCCAGCAGTGAGGACTATAGCGGGGACGGCTACGAGCAGTACTTC | CASSEDYSGDGYEQYF
13 | . | . | TRBJ1-6 | TRBV29-1 | TGCAGCGTTCGACGGGAAAGAAATTCACCCCTCCACTTT | CSVRRERNSPLHF
14 | . | . | TRBJ1-2 | TRBV5-6 | TGTGCCAGCAGCTGGGTAGGAGGGAACTATGGCTACACCTTC | CASSWVGGNYGYTF
16 | once | TRBD2 | TRBJ2-6 | TRBV7-9 | TGTGCCAGCAGCTCGAGCGGGGAAGCCGGGGCCAACGTCCTGACTTTC | CASSSSGEAGANVLTF
15 | . | . | TRBJ2-3 | TRBV19 | TGTGCCAGTAGTATAGCGCCTAGGAACACAGATACGCAGTATTTT | CASSIAPRNTDTQYF
15 | . | . | TRBJ2-7 | TRBV6-1 | TGTGCCAGCAGTGGAGTTAGACAGTACTCCTACGAGCAGTACTTC | CASSGVRQYSYEQYF